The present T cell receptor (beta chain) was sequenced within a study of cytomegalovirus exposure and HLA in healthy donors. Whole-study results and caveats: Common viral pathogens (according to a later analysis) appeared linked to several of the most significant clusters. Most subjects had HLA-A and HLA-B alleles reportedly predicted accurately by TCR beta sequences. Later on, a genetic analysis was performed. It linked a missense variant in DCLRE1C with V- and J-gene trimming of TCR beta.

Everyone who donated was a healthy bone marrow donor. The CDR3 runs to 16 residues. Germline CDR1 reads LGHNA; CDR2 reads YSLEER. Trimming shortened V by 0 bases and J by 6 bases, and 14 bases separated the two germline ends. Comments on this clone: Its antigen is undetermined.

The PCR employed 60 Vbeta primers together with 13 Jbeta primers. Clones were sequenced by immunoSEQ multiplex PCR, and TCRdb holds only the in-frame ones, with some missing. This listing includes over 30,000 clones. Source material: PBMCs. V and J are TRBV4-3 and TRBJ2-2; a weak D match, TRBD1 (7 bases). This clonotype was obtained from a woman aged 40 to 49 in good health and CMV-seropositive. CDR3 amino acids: CASSQEAGGYSGELFF. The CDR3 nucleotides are TGCGCCAGCAGCCAAGAGGCAGGGGGGTATTCCGGGGAGCTGTTTTTT.